Here is one T cell receptor beta chain with its context. The sample is drawn from a study of blood T cell repertoires in COVID-19. At the level of the study: In each case, the material was cDNA or gDNA derived from T cells, B-cell-depleted T cells, or PBMCs.

This CDR3 has 12 residues. Between the trimmed V and J ends, which lost 3 bases and 7 bases, there was a span of 7 bases. Repertoires were generated with immunoSEQ multiplex PCR, while TCRdb's copy carries only in-frame clones and drops some. The sample contains about 190,000 clones, about four fifths of which appear only once. V and J are TRBV12-3 or TRBV12-4 and TRBJ1-5; no reliable D call. What was sequenced was PBMCs or T cells enriched from blood (not recorded which). The TCR sequence derives from a woman in her 30s who had recovered from COVID-19. For the CDR3, the DNA is TGTGCCAGCAGTTTGCGGTACCAGCCCCAGCATTTT. Amino acid sequence: CASSLRYQPQHF.